One sample yielded the 21 T cell receptor beta chains listed below, sequenced in a study of T-cell memory formation after mild COVID-19. TCRdb analysed the 5' RACE reads with MiXCR anew, one entry per CDR3 protein. The table has about 270,000 distinct CDR3 sequences, 15% seen once. The sample consisted of PBMCs or a T cell subset sorted from them (not recorded which). The origin of the receptors is an adult woman who had mild COVID-19 (a few samples of this study predate the infection). Cell type and time point are not known.

The chain carries TRBV27 and TRBJ1-2; 7 bases align to TRBD1. Germline V gene lookup returns CDR1 MNHEY and CDR2 SMNVEV (reference sequence). The V segment lost 2 bases and the J segment 7 bases; nucleotides outside the gene matches: 7. This CDR3 is built from 14 residues. The CDR3 sequence is CASSLGRGAAGYTF. CDR3 nucleotides: TGTGCCAGCAGTTTAGGCAGGGGGGCCGCTGGCTACACCTTC.

This clonotype was observed a handful of times. This rearrangement joins TRBV7-9 to TRBJ2-5, with no clear D. The CDR3 spans 15 residues. Trimming left V 2 bases short and J 0 bases short, with 10 bases between. CDR1 and CDR2 (germline): SEHNR, FQNEAQ (reference sequence). CDR3 amino acids: CASSLIGFDQETQYF. In nucleotides, the CDR3 is TGTGCCAGCAGCTTAATAGGTTTCGACCAAGAGACCCAGTACTTC.

The genes are TRBV9 and TRBJ2-3, with a tentative D call TRBD1 (6 bases). Trimming shortened V by 3 bases and J by 6 bases, and 17 bases separated the two germline ends. Germline CDR1 and CDR2: SGDLS and YYNGEE. CDR3 length: 15 amino acids. CDR3 amino acids: CASSGSGALKDTQYF. DNA for the CDR3: TGTGCCAGCAGCGGTTCAGGGGCTCTTAAGGATACGCAGTATTTT.

This clonotype appeared many times. The chain joins TRBV20-1 to TRBJ2-4, with TRBD2 matching over 8 bases. V trimming: 5 bases; J trimming: 2 bases; junction bases outside the gene matches: 8. Germline V gives CDR1 DFQATT, CDR2 SNEGSKA (reference sequence). The CDR3 is made up of 15 amino acids. CDR3 protein: CSAPLAGNTKNIQYF. The DNA of the CDR3 is TGCAGTGCTCCTCTAGCGGGTAACACCAAAAACATTCAGTACTTC.

The chain employs TRBV20-1 and TRBJ2-2; 10 nucleotides align to TRBD2. Trimming at V came to 6 bases and at J to 4 bases, leaving 2 bases not matched to a gene. Germline V lookup: CDR1 DFQATT, CDR2 SNEGSKA (reference sequence). The CDR3 length is 13 residues. The CDR3 DNA sequence: TGCAGTGCCCGGACTAGCGGCACCGGGGAGCTGTTTTTT. Protein product: CSARTSGTGELFF.

The V call is TRBV7-9, the J call TRBJ2-3, with D perhaps matching TRBD2 (6 bases). This CDR3 has 15 amino acids. Trimming shortened V by 4 bases and J by 4 bases, and 15 bases separated the two germline ends. Per germline, CDR1 SEHNR and CDR2 FQNEAQ (reference sequence). The CDR3 DNA follows: TGTGCCAGCAGCTCTGGAGGGAGGATTGCAGATACGCAGTATTTT. Protein product: CASSSGGRIADTQYF.

This clonotype was seen repeatedly, ten times or more. This chain connects TRBV12-3 or TRBV12-4 to TRBJ2-5, with D possibly TRBD1 on 5 matching bases. Trimming shortened V by 6 bases and J by 2 bases, and 19 bases separated the two germline ends. The CDR3 runs 16 residues. Here the CDR3 DNA reads TGTGCCAGCAGCCCAACGCAGGGTATTGGACAAGAGACCCAGTACTTC. It encodes CASSPTQGIGQETQYF.

This clonotype was picked up a small number of times. This sequence joins TRBV12-3 or TRBV12-4 and TRBJ2-6; TRBD2 matches 8 bases. J was trimmed by 0 bases and V by 6 bases; bases with no gene match: 13. The CDR3 runs to 19 residues. The CDR3 region has the DNA TGTGCCAGCAGCCAACCTCGGGGGGGTTTAAGCTCTGGGGCCAACGTCCTGACTTTC. Protein sequence: CASSQPRGGLSSGANVLTF.

This clonotype was seen at least ten times. This chain uses TRBV30 with TRBJ2-3, with 11 bases that match TRBD2. The CDR3 is made up of 16 amino acids. From germline, CDR1 is GTSNPN and CDR2 SVGIG (reference sequence). V shed 3 bases and J 0 bases; nucleotides not matched to a gene: 5. The CDR3 region has the DNA TGTGCCTGGAGCGGACTAGCGGGTGTAAGCACAGATACGCAGTATTTT. It yields the protein CAWSGLAGVSTDTQYF.

This chain links TRBV7-9 with TRBJ2-1; 12 bases are shared with TRBD2. Germline CDR1 SEHNR, CDR2 FQNEAQ (reference sequence). The CDR3 loop spans 17 amino acids. V gave up 0 bases and J gave up 3 bases; unmatched junction bases: 3. For the CDR3, the DNA is TGTGCCAGCAGCTTAGCCCGACTAGCGGGAGACTACAATGAGCAGTTCTTC. Its translation: CASSLARLAGDYNEQFF.

The rearrangement joins TRBV7-2 to TRBJ2-1; D unresolved. V was shortened by 2 bases and J by 4 bases, with 15 bases between the two germline ends. Germline V gene data show CDR1 as SGHTA and CDR2 as FQGNSA. This CDR3 has 16 residues. For the CDR3, the DNA is TGTGCCAGCAGCTTATTTGGGTCTACTACTTACAATGAGCAGTTCTTC. Translating it yields CASSLFGSTTYNEQFF.

The chain links TRBV5-1 to TRBJ2-1; possibly TRBD1 for D (5 bases). The CDR3 contains 14 residues. V was trimmed by 4 bases and J by 4 bases, leaving 12 bases between them. Germline CDR1 and CDR2: SGHRS and YFSETQ. The CDR3 region is CASSILRDYNEQFF. In DNA form, the CDR3 reads TGCGCCAGCAGCATACTCAGGGATTACAATGAGCAGTTCTTC.

Only a few counts were recorded for this clonotype. This chain joins TRBV14 and TRBJ2-1; 12 bases agree with TRBD2. V was pared by 4 bases and J by 6 bases, with 7 bases of the junction left unmatched. Germline V CDR1 and CDR2: SGHDN, FVKESK. The CDR3 totals 16 residues. CDR3 coding DNA: TGTGCCAGCAGCCCCCTCGCTAGCGGGAGGGGCAATGAGCAGTTCTTC. Protein sequence: CASSPLASGRGNEQFF. Filled out from reference TRBV14 and TRBJ2-1, the complete variable domain reads EAGVTQFPSHSVIEKGQTVTLRCDPISGHDNLYWYRRVMGKEIKFLLHFVKESKQDESGMPNNRFLAERTGGTYSTLKVQPAELEDSGVYFCASSPLASGRGNEQFFGPGTRLTVL.

This chain joins TRBV12-3 or TRBV12-4 and TRBJ2-2, with D unclear. The CDR3 length is 14 residues. Trimming removed 1 base at V and 5 bases at J, with 8 bases between. CDR3 loop: CASSLDPATGELFF. CDR3 DNA sequence: TGTGCCAGCAGTTTAGACCCAGCAACCGGGGAGCTGTTTTTT.

The rearrangement links TRBV5-1 to TRBJ2-3; D gene ambiguous. The CDR3 is 13 amino acids. V was pared by 0 bases and J by 4 bases, with 6 bases between. Germline CDR1 reads SGHRS; CDR2 reads YFSETQ. The CDR3 loop is CASSLAFPDTQYF. The CDR3 DNA follows: TGCGCCAGCAGCTTGGCCTTCCCAGATACGCAGTATTTT. Looking up the rest from reference TRBV5-1 and TRBJ2-3 gives the full variable domain: KAGVTQTPRYLIKTRGQQVTLSCSPISGHRSVSWYQQTPGQGLQFLFEYFSETQRNKGNFPGRFSGRQFSNSRSEMNVSTLELGDSALYLCASSLAFPDTQYFGPGTRLTVL.

This clonotype was observed a handful of times. This chain connects TRBV3-1 to TRBJ2-6; unclear D gene. V was cut by 4 bases and J by 0 bases, with 7 bases left in between. Germline V gives CDR1 LGHDT, CDR2 YNNKEL (reference sequence). This CDR3 is built from 15 residues. DNA of the CDR3: TGTGCCAGCAGCCCGGAACTCTCTGGGGCCAACGTCCTGACTTTC. Amino acid sequence: CASSPELSGANVLTF. The complete variable domain, with remaining parts taken from reference TRBV3-1 and TRBJ2-6, reads DTAVSQTPKYLVTQMGNDKSIKCEQNLGHDTMYWYKQDSKKFLKIMFSYNNKELIINETVPNRFSPKSPDKAHLNLHINSLELGDSAVYFCASSPELSGANVLTFGAGSRLTVL.

The chain is built from TRBV3-1 and TRBJ1-1, with 8 bases fitting TRBD1. CDR1 and CDR2 (germline): LGHDT, YNNKEL (reference sequence). This CDR3 is 14 amino acids long. V was pared by 2 bases and J by 4 bases, with 3 bases of the junction left unmatched. The CDR3 DNA reads TGTGCCAGCAGCCAAAGAACAGGGGGCACTGAAGCTTTCTTT. It codes for CASSQRTGGTEAFF. Variable domain in full (rest from reference TRBV3-1 and TRBJ1-1): DTAVSQTPKYLVTQMGNDKSIKCEQNLGHDTMYWYKQDSKKFLKIMFSYNNKELIINETVPNRFSPKSPDKAHLNLHINSLELGDSAVYFCASSQRTGGTEAFFGQGTRLTVV.

The chain joins TRBV30 to TRBJ1-2; D may be TRBD1 (6 bases). V shed 5 bases and J shed 1 base, with 14 bases lying between them. CDR3 size: 14 residues. From germline, CDR1 is GTSNPN and CDR2 SVGIG (reference sequence). CDR3 coding DNA: TGTGCCTGGCGTACAGGGTCGAGTAACTATGGCTACACCTTC. Protein: CAWRTGSSNYGYTF. Using reference TRBV30 and TRBJ1-2 for the parts outside the CDR3, the full variable domain is SQTIHQWPATLVQPVGSPLSLECTVEGTSNPNLYWYRQAAGRGLQLLFYSVGIGQISSEVPQNLSASRPQDRQFILSSKKLLLSDSGFYLCAWRTGSSNYGYTFGSGTRLTVV.

V usage is TRBV9 and J usage is TRBJ1-4, with TRBD1 matching over 10 bases. The germline V gene encodes CDR1 SGDLS and CDR2 YYNGEE. CDR3 length: 17 amino acids. V lost 0 bases, J lost 6 bases, and 8 bases stayed unmatched. The CDR3 bases are TGTGCCAGCAGCGTAGCCGGGACAGGGGACGTGGATGAAAAACTGTTTTTT. As protein: CASSVAGTGDVDEKLFF.

This clonotype was detected only a few times. CDR3 residues: CASSPEEPGEQFF. The CDR3, as DNA: TGTGCCAGCAGCCCCGAGGAGCCAGGGGAGCAGTTCTTC. The J gene is TRBJ2-1, the V gene TRBV12-3 or TRBV12-4, with D possibly matching TRBD1 (5 bases). Trimming shortened V by 6 bases and J by 10 bases, and 16 bases separated the two germline ends. The CDR3 runs to 13 residues.

This clonotype was seen only a few times. Compared with germline, one end of the junction differs, possibly owing to a read error. The chain joins TRBV7-7 to TRBJ2-1; 13 nucleotides agree with TRBD2. This CDR3 contains 16 residues. Germline loops: CDR1 SSHAT, CDR2 FNYEAQ (reference sequence). The CDR3 DNA reads as TGTGCTAGCAGCTCCGGACTAGCGGGAGTAGGGAATGAGCAGTTCTTC. Amino acids: CASSSGLAGVGNEQFF.